This T cell receptor beta chain came from a study of regulatory T cells in long-lasting Graves disease (TCRdb year 2021). Turning to the overall study: Newly diagnosed Graves' disease patients had taken antithyroid drugs for less than 3 months. The study was conducted in China and was registered as a clinical trial. A total of 33 samples underwent TCR sequencing, from about 13 patients with persistent Graves' disease and about 20 patients with newly diagnosed Graves' disease. Persistent Graves' disease patients were compared with newly diagnosed Graves' disease patients by peripheral blood TCR sequencing and RNA sequencing. What the research found in general, with its limitations: Peripheral blood alone was examined, since thyroid tissue, which constituted the primary lesion, could not be accessed. Persistent disease showed preferential use of TRBV28, TRBJ1-2 and TRBJ2-5, whereas newly diagnosed disease favored TRBV20-1 and TRBJ2-1. Persistent patients shared more public clonotypes among themselves (over 2,500) than newly diagnosed patients did (approximately 900). Only the TCR beta chain was sequenced and analyzed. The authors acknowledged the small sample size as a limitation that may reduce accuracy. Persistent Graves' disease patients showed lower TCR Shannon entropy and fewer highly expanded clones than newly diagnosed patients, suggesting clonal expansion.

This clonotype has only a few counts. The antigen it recognizes is unknown. Nothing much larger sits one base from this clone, and base qualities are not available. Libraries were built with multiplex PCR. This sample was sequenced with an Illumina HiSeq 4000. TCR beta libraries were built with iRepertoire HTBI primers and Arm-PCR amplification of CDR3 regions. Before sequencing, the PCR products went through gel purification. Per the original workflow: Gene usage analysis of CDR3 amino acid clonotypes relied on the 55 to 80 TRBV and 13 to 15 TRBJ segments identified across samples. COPE and FqMerger were used to merge filtered high-quality paired reads into contigs. BLAST was used to align contigs to IMGT TRBV, TRBD and TRBJ reference genes, and CDR3 was defined according to IMGT. Highly expanded clones were defined as clonotypes with a frequency above 0.1%. Repertoire diversity was measured by Shannon entropy, and V-J evenness by the Gini coefficient. Clonotypes shared by more than one individual were considered public. The raw public reads went through TCRdb reprocessing: fastp at Q25, MiXCR clone calling, in-frame beta chains kept. When rows share a CDR3 protein, they turn into one entry using the most common DNA and genes. In this record, the V and J calls reflect TCRdb's handling and not the investigators' own analysis. This sample comprises roughly 500,000 distinct CDR3 sequences, around 12% of them detected only once. The ten largest make up approximately 9.6% of the sample.

The intended sense of this specimen's time point label: newly diagnosed GD, antithyroid drugs for less than 3 months. RNA was extracted from PBMCs in TRIzol for both TCR sequencing and RNA sequencing. Graves' disease was diagnosed according to American Thyroid Association guidelines. The patients came from an endocrinology department in Xi'an, China. From each patient, about 9.7 milliliters of peripheral blood was collected into an EDTA anticoagulant tube. Ficoll Paque Plus density gradient separation was used to isolate PBMCs, and no additional T cell sorting was done. An Agilent 2100 Bioanalyzer and agarose gel were used to check RNA quality, while a NanoDrop 2000 measured RNA concentration. The germline V gene (reference sequence) supplies CDR1 LGHDT and CDR2 YNNKEL. A distance of 11 bases separates the germline ends of V and J, which lose 6 bases and 2 bases respectively. From the cysteine through the phenylalanine, the CDR3 covers 14 amino acids. CDR3 DNA only is kept here, 42 bases in frame from base 1.

This sample was also put to use in a study of T cells in Graves' hyperthyroidism and ophthalmopathy. Taken from the second paper: A patient counted as having stable Graves' hyperthyroidism if no progression to ophthalmopathy occurred over 18 months of follow-up. The hyperthyroidism patients were between 18 and 65 years old and newly diagnosed, with a disease duration of less than 2 months. Any patient with an uncontrolled infection, another autoimmune disease, pregnancy or lactation was excluded. Diagnoses were established on the basis of clinical symptoms, serum thyroxine and TRAb, thyroid ultrasound, and orbital computed tomography. The TCR CDR3 was subjected to a first round of RT-PCR using the HTBI primer set and the Qiagen OneStep RT-PCR kit. Most expanded thyroid clonotypes (frequency above 0.001) were also detected in blood, a finding suggesting that blood repertoires may reflect thyroid immune responses. A 13 V-J signature model separated ophthalmopathy from stable hyperthyroidism, with approximately 86% sensitivity and about 81% specificity in cross-validation and 80%/75% in testing. In validation, the model predicted progression to ophthalmopathy a median of about 6.8 months before onset, with roughly 71% sensitivity and 72.22% specificity. A discovery cohort of about a hundred patients, 43 with Graves' ophthalmopathy and about 58 with stable Graves' hyperthyroidism, was used to find distinguishing TCR V-J signatures. Prospective prediction of ophthalmopathy was tested in an independent validation cohort consisting of roughly 19 hyperthyroidism patients and around 16 patients who later progressed to ophthalmopathy. The roughly 90 discovery patients were divided at random into training and test sets in a 7:3 ratio. In addition, the study compared T-cell repertoires in thyroid tissue and in blood from about 6 Graves' hyperthyroidism patients. Following sampling, methimazole starting at 30 mg daily was given to hyperthyroidism patients, and high-dose intravenous methylprednisolone was given to ophthalmopathy patients. Libraries were constructed in a second round of multiplex PCR, after which size selection and purification were carried out. The libraries were sequenced on an Illumina HiSeq2000 using paired-end 100 bp reads. Raw data were processed with SOAPnuke, discarding reads with adapters, uncalled bases, mean Phred below 15, or no exact constant-primer or identifier match. High-quality paired reads were merged with COPE v1.2.5, and unique nucleotide sequences were defined as clonotypes. MiTCR v1.1 was used to align the clonotypes against IMGT TRBV, TRBD and TRBJ reference segments. Only V-J combinations with frequency above 0.0001, covering about 99% of repertoires, were analysed. The TCS score was defined as F50 (clonal expansion) divided by E x V (chaos), with BLOSUM62-based TCRdist calculated between CDR3 peptides within each V-J. Welch's t-statistics and random forest reduced 450 to 600 V-J features to under 15, which were used in a naive Bayes classifier (R e1071). Sample size was not statistically predetermined, and blinding of investigators to group allocation was not performed. TCR Vbeta CDR3 sequencing of roughly 140 peripheral blood samples (43 ophthalmopathy, 75 hyperthyroidism and approximately 17 progressor patients) is reported in the paper.

The chain is assembled from TRBV3-1 and TRBJ1-3, with no D gene named confidently. Sequencing used peripheral blood mononuclear cells (PBMCs), obtained at new diagnosis, from a patient treated with antithyroid drugs. This sequence was found in a woman in her twenties or thirties with Graves disease. Donor details come from another sample of the same person, matched by shared clones. The CDR3 has the sequence CASRPPGTGNTIYF. The DNA sequence is TGTGCCAGCAGACCCCCGGGTACTGGAAACACCATATATTTT.